Listed below are T cell receptor beta chains from one sample, sequenced in a study of blood T cell repertoires in COVID-19. Sequencing was performed with immunoSEQ multiplex PCR; in TCRdb, only in-frame clones are kept and a portion is missing. This sample has over 100,000 clones, with approximately 89% found just once. The sample taken for sequencing was peripheral blood. All receptors derive from a woman aged 70-85 years with COVID-19, enrolled during active disease. Each CDR3 is given with its conserved first and last residue. A D gene is named only where the DNA matches it firmly. Some rows mark clone size as missing; the rest say once, few, many or name a class of expanded clone.

D | size | J | V | DNA | CDR3
TRBD1 | NA | TRBJ1-1 | TRBV18 | TGTGCCAGCTCACTTCGGGACAGACTAAACACTGAAGCTTTCTTT | CASSLRDRLNTEAFF
NA | NA | TRBJ1-4 | TRBV21-1 | TGTGCCAGCAGCAAAACGAACCAACCTGGGACAGACCCCCGGGGGCTTAGTGAAAAACTGTTTTTT | CASSKTNQPGTDPRGLSEKLFF
NA | NA | TRBJ1-2 | TRBV6-1 | TGTGCCAGCAGTGAAGCCGGACAGCCACTCTATGGCTACACCTTC | CASSEAGQPLYGYTF
TRBD2 | NA | TRBJ2-5 | TRBV5-4 | TGTGCCAGCAGCACTGTAGCGGGGGATAAACAAGAGACCCAGTACTTC | CASSTVAGDKQETQYF
TRBD1 | once | TRBJ1-4 | TRBV15 | TGTGCCACCAGCGGCTCACCGGGACAGGGAGAAAAACTGTTTTTT | CATSGSPGQGEKLFF
TRBD1 | once | TRBJ1-1 | TRBV20-1 | TGCAGCCCCGGACAGGCTGAAGCTTTCTTT | CSPGQAEAFF
NA | few | TRBJ1-4 | TRBV5-8 | TGTGCCAGCAGCTTGCAGGGGGAAAAACTGTTTTTT | CASSLQGEKLFF
NA | NA | TRBJ1-2 | TRBV2 | TGTGCCAGCAGCCTACAGGATAGAGGAGGCTACACCTTC | CASSLQDRGGYTF
TRBD1 | NA | TRBJ1-2 | TRBV20-1 | TGCAGTCCGAAAGGGGACAGGGGCTACACCTTC | CSPKGDRGYTF
TRBD1 | NA | TRBJ1-4 | TRBV27 | TGTGCCAGCAGCCCTACAGGGGCCGGTGAAAAACTGTTTTTT | CASSPTGAGEKLFF
NA | NA | TRBJ1-3 | TRBV4-1 | TGCGCCAGCAGCCAAGGGACAGTGGAGTCGGTGGGAAACACCATATATTTT | CASSQGTVESVGNTIYF
TRBD1 | NA | TRBJ2-3 | TRBV5-1 | TGCGCCAGCTCGACTCCGGGACAGGGCAGAGATACGCAGTATTTT | CASSTPGQGRDTQYF
TRBD1 | NA | TRBJ1-6 | TRBV18 | TGTGCCAGCTCGAAGGCAGGGGGCGGCCCATCTGACTCACCCCTCCACTTT | CASSKAGGGPSDSPLHF
TRBD1 | NA | TRBJ2-7 | TRBV23-1 | TGCGCCAGCAGTCACCACGACAGGGACCCCTACGAGCAGTACTTC | CASSHHDRDPYEQYF
TRBD1 | NA | TRBJ1-2 | TRBV5-1 | TGCGCCAGCACGTGGGCAGGGGGCTATGGCTACACCTTC | CASTWAGGYGYTF
NA | NA | TRBJ1-4 | TRBV7-9 | TGTGCCAGCAGCTTATTAGGGGATGAAAAACTGTTTTTT | CASSLLGDEKLFF
TRBD1 | NA | TRBJ2-2 | TRBV5-5 | TGTGCCAGCAGCTTGGCCCCGGGACAGGTTAACACCGGGGAGCTGTTTTTT | CASSLAPGQVNTGELFF
NA | NA | TRBJ2-7 | TRBV19 | TGTGCCAGTAGTATCCCTCGGTTAGACAGGCATACCTACGAGCAGTACTTC | CASSIPRLDRHTYEQYF
NA | NA | TRBJ2-2 | TRBV7-2 | TGTGCCAGCAGCTTAACGGGGACGAACACCGGGGAGCTGTTTTTT | CASSLTGTNTGELFF
TRBD1 | NA | TRBJ2-5 | TRBV19 | TGTGCCAGTAATACAGGGGGCTCCCAAGAGACCCAGTACTTC | CASNTGGSQETQYF
TRBD1 | NA | TRBJ2-3 | TRBV24-1 | TGTGCCACCAGACGGGGACAGACACACACAGATACGCAGTATTTT | CATRRGQTHTDTQYF
NA | NA | TRBJ2-2 | TRBV7-9 | TGTGCCAGCAGCTCCCGGCCGTTACTAGCGAACACCGGGGAGCTGTTTTTT | CASSSRPLLANTGELFF
NA | NA | TRBJ1-2 | TRBV2 | TGTGCCAGCGGGCAAACAGGGAATCGGTATGGCTACACCTTC | CASGQTGNRYGYTF
NA | NA | TRBJ2-3 | TRBV3-1/TRBV3-2 | TGTGCCAGCAGCCAAGAGGGACGGGGGTTCACAGATACGCAGTATTTT | CASSQEGRGFTDTQYF
TRBD2 | NA | TRBJ2-3 | TRBV5-1 | TGCGCCAGCAGCCTGGGCAGCGGGGGGGCCGGAAATACGCAGTATTTT | CASSLGSGGAGNTQYF
TRBD2 | few | TRBJ2-1 | TRBV28 | TGTGCCAGCAGTCCCGGCGGTAGCGGGGGTTACAATGAGCAGTTCTTC | CASSPGGSGGYNEQFF
TRBD2 | NA | TRBJ2-7 | TRBV11-2 | TGTGCCAGCAGCCCCGGACTAGCGGGTTGGAACGAGCAGTACTTC | CASSPGLAGWNEQYF
TRBD2 | NA | TRBJ2-1 | TRBV5-1 | TGCGCCAGCAGCTCCCAGGTAGCGGGGAACTACAATGAGCAGTTCTTC | CASSSQVAGNYNEQFF
NA | NA | TRBJ1-1 | TRBV15 | TGTGCCACCAGCAGAGGGAACAGAGAGAACACTGAAGCTTTCTTT | CATSRGNRENTEAFF
NA | once | TRBJ1-2 | TRBV2 | TGTGCCAGCAGTGGGGCAGGGGTAGGCGGCTACACCTTC | CASSGAGVGGYTF
NA | NA | TRBJ1-2 | TRBV23-1 | TGCGCCAGCAGTCAATCGCGAAGAAACTATGGCTACACCTTC | CASSQSRRNYGYTF
TRBD2 | medium-sized | TRBJ2-3 | TRBV6-5 | TGTGCCAGCAGTAGGACTAGCGGGGGCCCAGATACGCAGTATTTT | CASSRTSGGPDTQYF
NA | NA | TRBJ1-4 | TRBV5-1 | TGCGCCAGCAGCCCCCAGGGCCCTATTAATGAAAAACTGTTTTTT | CASSPQGPINEKLFF
NA | once | TRBJ2-5 | TRBV6-5 | TGTGCCATCGATTTGGGGGGGGCAGGGCAAGAGACCCAGTACTTC | CAIDLGGAGQETQYF
NA | NA | TRBJ1-5 | TRBV24-1 | TGTGCCACCAGCCCTAGACAGGGCAATCAGCCCCAGCATTTT | CATSPRQGNQPQHF
NA | NA | TRBJ2-7 | TRBV7-9 | TGTGCCAGCAGCTTAGCGGGCAACTCCTACGAGCAGTACTTC | CASSLAGNSYEQYF
NA | once | TRBJ1-5 | TRBV19 | TGTGCCAGTACCGACTGGGGTAGGGGTAGTCAGCCCCAGCATTTT | CASTDWGRGSQPQHF
TRBD1 | NA | TRBJ2-5 | TRBV5-5 | TGTGCCAGCAGCTACAGGGGGATCCAAGAGACCCAGTACTTC | CASSYRGIQETQYF
TRBD1 | once | TRBJ2-5 | TRBV5-1 | TGCGCCAGCAGAGGACAGGGATCGCCCCAAGAGACCCAGTACTTC | CASRGQGSPQETQYF
TRBD1 | NA | TRBJ2-7 | TRBV6-5 | TGTGCCAGCACGAGACAGGGGGCGAGTTACGAGCAGTACTTC | CASTRQGASYEQYF
TRBD2 | NA | TRBJ2-7 | TRBV19 | TGTGCCAGTAGTCCAAGGGGGACTAGCGGCTCCTACGAGCAGTACTTC | CASSPRGTSGSYEQYF
TRBD1 | NA | TRBJ2-3 | TRBV9 | TGTGCCAGCAGTGCCCGGGACAGCTACATAGATACGCAGTATTTT | CASSARDSYIDTQYF